This T cell receptor beta chain is from a study of Ad26.COV2.S vaccination and SARS-CoV-2 variants. Some clones are missing from TCRdb's copy, which holds only in-frame ones; the method was immunoSEQ multiplex PCR. The sample includes hundreds of thousands of clones, roughly nine tenths of them seen just once. CDR3 size: 12 residues. Germline loops: CDR1 LNHDA, CDR2 SQIVND (reference sequence). Deletions cut 5 bases from V and 0 bases from J, with 4 bases between. This receptor was obtained from a human donor who had recovered from COVID-19. This sequence joins TRBV19 and TRBJ1-1, with D unclear. This material consisted of peripheral blood, taken after recovery from COVID-19. In DNA form, the CDR3 reads TGTGCCAGTAGTCACGTGAACACTGAAGCTTTCTTT. This translates into CASSHVNTEAFF.